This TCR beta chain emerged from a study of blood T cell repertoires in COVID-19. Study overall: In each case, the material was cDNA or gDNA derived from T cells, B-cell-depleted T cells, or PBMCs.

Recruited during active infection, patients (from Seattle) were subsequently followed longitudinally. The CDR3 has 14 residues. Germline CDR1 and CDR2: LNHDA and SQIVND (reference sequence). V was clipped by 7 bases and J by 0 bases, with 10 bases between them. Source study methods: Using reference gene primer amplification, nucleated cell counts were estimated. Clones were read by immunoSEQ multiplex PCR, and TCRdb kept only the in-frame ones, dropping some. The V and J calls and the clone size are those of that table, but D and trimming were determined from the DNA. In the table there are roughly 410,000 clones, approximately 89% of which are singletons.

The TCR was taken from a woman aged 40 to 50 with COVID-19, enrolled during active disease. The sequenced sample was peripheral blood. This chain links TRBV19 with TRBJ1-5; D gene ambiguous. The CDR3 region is CASKPNPSNQPQHF. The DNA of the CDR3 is TGTGCCAGTAAGCCTAATCCTAGCAATCAGCCCCAGCATTTT.